This record covers a single T cell receptor (beta chain). These data are taken from a study of T cell repertoires in cytomegalovirus infection. Via MiXCR, TCRdb re-called the reads, giving one row per CDR3 protein. The table includes under 600,000 distinct CDR3 sequences, about 17% detected once. The CDR3 spans 13 residues. V was shortened by 3 bases and J by 2 bases, with 7 bases between the two germline ends. Germline V gives CDR1 SNHLY, CDR2 FYNNEI. This clonotype was sampled from a human donor in good health (CMV status not recorded). Some clones in this sample may be carry-over from other donors' samples. This rearrangement joins TRBV2 to TRBJ1-2; the D gene is possibly TRBD1 (5 bases). Sequencing used CD8+ T cells from PBMCs. CDR3 in amino acids: CASSDGDNYGYTF. DNA of the CDR3: TGTGCCAGCAGTGATGGGGACAACTATGGCTACACCTTC.